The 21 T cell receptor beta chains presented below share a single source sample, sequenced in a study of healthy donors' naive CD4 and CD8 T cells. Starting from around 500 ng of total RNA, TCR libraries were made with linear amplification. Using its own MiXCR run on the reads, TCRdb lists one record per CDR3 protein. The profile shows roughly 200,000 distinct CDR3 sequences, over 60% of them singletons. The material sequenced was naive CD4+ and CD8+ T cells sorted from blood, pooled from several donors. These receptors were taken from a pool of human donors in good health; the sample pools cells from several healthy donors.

Here the CDR3 reads CSVEDRTDGYTF. DNA of the CDR3: TGCAGCGTTGAAGATCGGACTGATGGCTACACCTTC. The V and J genes are TRBV29-1 and TRBJ1-2; D not resolved. Germline-derived CDR1 and CDR2 are SQVTM and ANQGSEA. V lost 0 bases and J lost 6, with 8 bases in between. There are 12 residues in the CDR3.

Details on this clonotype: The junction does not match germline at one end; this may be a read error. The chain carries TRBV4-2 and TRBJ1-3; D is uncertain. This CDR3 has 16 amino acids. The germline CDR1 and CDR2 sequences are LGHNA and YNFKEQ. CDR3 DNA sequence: TGCGCCAGCAGCCCAAATCCGGCCAGTTTCGGAAACACCATATATTTT. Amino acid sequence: CASSPNPASFGNTIYF.

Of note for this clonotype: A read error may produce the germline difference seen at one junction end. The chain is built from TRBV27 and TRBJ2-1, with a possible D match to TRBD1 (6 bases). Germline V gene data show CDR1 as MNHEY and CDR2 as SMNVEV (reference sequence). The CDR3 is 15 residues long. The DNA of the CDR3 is TGTGCCAGCAGTTTATCTGGGGACACCCACAATAAGCAGTTCTTC. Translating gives CASSLSGDTHNKQFF.

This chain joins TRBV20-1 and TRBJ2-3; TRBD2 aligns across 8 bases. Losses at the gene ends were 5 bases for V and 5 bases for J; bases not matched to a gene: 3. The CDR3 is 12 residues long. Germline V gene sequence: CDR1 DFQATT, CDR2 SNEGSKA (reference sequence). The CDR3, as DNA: TGCAGTGCTCCGCGGGAGGAAGATACGCAGTATTTT. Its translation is CSAPREEDTQYF.

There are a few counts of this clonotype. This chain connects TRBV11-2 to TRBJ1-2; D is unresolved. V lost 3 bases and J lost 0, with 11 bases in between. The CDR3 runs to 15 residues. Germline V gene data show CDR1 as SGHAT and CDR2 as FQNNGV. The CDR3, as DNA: TGTGCCAGCAGCTTCGGGGAACTCGCTAACTATGGCTACACCTTC. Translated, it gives CASSFGELANYGYTF.

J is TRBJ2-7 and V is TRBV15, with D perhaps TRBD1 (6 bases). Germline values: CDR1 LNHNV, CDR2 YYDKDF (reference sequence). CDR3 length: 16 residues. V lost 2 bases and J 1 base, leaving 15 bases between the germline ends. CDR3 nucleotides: TGTGCCACCAGCAGAACCGGGACACTGGGATCCTACGAGCAGTACTTC. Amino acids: CATSRTGTLGSYEQYF. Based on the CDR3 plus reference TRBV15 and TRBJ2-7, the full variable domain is DAMVIQNPRYQVTQFGKPVTLSCSQTLNHNVMYWYQQKSSQAPKLLFHYYDKDFNNEADTPDNFQSRRPNTSFCFLDIRSPGLGDTAMYLCATSRTGTLGSYEQYFGPGTRLTVT.

CDR3 in amino acids: CSVDPGIQETQYF. CDR3 DNA: TGCAGCGTTGATCCCGGCATACAAGAGACCCAGTACTTC. The chain employs TRBV29-1 and TRBJ2-5; D is uncertain. V dropped 3 bases and J dropped 2 bases, with 10 bases sitting between them. The length of the CDR3 is 13 residues. Germline loops: CDR1 SQVTM, CDR2 ANQGSEA. Full variable domain (missing parts from reference TRBV29-1 and TRBJ2-5): SAVISQKPSRDICQRGTSLTIQCQVDSQVTMMFWYRQQPGQSLTLIATANQGSEATYESGFVIDKFPISRPNLTFSTLTVSNMSPEDSSIYLCSVDPGIQETQYFGPGTRLLVL.

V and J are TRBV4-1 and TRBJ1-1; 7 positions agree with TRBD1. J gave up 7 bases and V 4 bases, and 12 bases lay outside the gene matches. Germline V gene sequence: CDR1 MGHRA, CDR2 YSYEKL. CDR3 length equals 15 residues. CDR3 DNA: TGCGCCAGCAGCCCATCCATTTGGACAGGCCGTGAAGCTTTCTTT. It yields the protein CASSPSIWTGREAFF.

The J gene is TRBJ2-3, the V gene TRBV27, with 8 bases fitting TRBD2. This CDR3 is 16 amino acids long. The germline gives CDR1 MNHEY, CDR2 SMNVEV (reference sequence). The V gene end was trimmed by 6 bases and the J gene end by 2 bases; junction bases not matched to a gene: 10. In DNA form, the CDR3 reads TGTGCCAGCAGCTATAATCCGGGACTAGACACAGATACGCAGTATTTT. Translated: CASSYNPGLDTDTQYF.

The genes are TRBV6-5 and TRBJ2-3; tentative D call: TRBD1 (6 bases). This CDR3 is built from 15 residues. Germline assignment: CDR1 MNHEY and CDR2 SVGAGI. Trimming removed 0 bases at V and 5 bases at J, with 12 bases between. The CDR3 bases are TGTGCCAGCAGTTACTCCGGGACAAAACTAGATACGCAGTATTTT. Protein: CASSYSGTKLDTQYF.

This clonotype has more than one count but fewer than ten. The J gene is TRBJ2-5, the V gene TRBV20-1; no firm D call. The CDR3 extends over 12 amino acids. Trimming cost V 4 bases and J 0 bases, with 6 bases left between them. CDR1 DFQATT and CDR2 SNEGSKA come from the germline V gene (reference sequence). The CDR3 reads CSAIGNQETQYF. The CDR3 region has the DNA TGCAGTGCTATCGGAAACCAAGAGACCCAGTACTTC.

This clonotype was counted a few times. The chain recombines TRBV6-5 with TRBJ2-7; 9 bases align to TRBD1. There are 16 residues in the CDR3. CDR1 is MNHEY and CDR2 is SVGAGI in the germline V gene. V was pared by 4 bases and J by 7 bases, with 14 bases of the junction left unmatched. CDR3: CASSSPDRGPRFEQYF. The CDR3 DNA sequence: TGTGCCAGCAGTTCACCGGACAGGGGCCCCCGTTTTGAGCAGTACTTC.

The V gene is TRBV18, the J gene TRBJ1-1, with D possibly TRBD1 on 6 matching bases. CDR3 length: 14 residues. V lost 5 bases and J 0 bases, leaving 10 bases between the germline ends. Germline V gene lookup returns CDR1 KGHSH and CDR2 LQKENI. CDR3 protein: CASSYRDVNTEAFF. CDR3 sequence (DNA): TGTGCCAGCTCATACAGGGATGTGAACACTGAAGCTTTCTTT.

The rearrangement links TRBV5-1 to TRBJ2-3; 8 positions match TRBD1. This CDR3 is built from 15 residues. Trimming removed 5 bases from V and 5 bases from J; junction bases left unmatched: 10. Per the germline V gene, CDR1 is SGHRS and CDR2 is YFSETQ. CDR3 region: CASRSGQGRGDTQYF. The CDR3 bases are TGCGCCAGCAGGTCCGGACAGGGTCGGGGAGATACGCAGTATTTT.

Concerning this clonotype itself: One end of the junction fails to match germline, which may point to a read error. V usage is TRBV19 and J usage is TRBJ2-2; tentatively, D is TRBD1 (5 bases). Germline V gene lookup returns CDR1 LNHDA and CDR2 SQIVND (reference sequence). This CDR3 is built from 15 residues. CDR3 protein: CTSSTTATNTGELFF. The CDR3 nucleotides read TGTACCAGTAGTACGACAGCGACGAACACCGGGGAGCTGTTTTTT.

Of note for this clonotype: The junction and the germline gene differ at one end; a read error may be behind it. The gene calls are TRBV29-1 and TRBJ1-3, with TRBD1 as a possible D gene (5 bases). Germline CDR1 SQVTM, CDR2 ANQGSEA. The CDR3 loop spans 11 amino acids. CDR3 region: CSWTLGNTIYF. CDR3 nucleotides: TGTAGTTGGACATTGGGAAACACCATATATTTT.

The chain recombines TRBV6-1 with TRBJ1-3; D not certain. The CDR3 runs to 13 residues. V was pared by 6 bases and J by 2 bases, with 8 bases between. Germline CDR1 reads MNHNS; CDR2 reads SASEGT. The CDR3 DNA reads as TGTGCCAGCAGGCTACGGCCTGGAAACACCATATATTTT. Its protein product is CASRLRPGNTIYF.

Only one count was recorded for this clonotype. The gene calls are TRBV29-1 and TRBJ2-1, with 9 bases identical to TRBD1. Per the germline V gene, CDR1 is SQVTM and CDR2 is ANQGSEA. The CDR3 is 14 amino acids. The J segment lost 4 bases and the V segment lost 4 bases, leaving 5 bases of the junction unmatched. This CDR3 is CSVVLDRGYNEQFF. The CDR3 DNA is TGCAGCGTTGTGTTGGACAGGGGATACAATGAGCAGTTCTTC.

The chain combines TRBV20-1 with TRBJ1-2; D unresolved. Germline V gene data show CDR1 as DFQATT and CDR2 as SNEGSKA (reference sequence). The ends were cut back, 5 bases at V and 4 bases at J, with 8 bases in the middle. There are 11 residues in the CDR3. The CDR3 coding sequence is TGCAGTGCTCAGACCAGCTATGGCTACACCTTC. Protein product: CSAQTSYGYTF.

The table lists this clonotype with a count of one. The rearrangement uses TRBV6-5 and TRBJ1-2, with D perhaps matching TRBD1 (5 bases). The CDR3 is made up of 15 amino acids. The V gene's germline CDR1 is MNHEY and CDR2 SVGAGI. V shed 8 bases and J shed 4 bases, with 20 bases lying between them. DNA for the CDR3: TGTGCCAGCGGCCTTAGCACCGGGACCTCCTATGGCTACACCTTC. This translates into CASGLSTGTSYGYTF.

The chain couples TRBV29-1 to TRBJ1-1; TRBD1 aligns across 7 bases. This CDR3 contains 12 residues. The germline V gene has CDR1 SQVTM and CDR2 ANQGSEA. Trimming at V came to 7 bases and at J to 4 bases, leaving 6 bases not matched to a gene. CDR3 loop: CSGWNRGTEAFF. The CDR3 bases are TGCAGCGGGTGGAACAGGGGCACTGAAGCTTTCTTT.